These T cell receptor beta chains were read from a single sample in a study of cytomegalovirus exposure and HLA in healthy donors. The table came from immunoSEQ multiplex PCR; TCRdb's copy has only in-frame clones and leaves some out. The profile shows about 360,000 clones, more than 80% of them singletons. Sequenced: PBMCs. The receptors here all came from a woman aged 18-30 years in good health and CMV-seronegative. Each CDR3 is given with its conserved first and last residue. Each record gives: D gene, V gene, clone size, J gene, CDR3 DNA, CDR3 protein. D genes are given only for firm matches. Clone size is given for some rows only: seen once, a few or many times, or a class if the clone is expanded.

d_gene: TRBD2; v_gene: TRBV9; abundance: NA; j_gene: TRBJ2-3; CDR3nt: TGTGCCAGCAGCACGGGGACTAGCGGGGTAACAGATACGCAGTATTTT; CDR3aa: CASSTGTSGVTDTQYF
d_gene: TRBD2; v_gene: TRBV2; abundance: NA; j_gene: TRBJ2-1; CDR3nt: TGTGCCAGCAGTAGCGGGACTGGGATCTACAATGAGCAGTTCTTC; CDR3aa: CASSSGTGIYNEQFF
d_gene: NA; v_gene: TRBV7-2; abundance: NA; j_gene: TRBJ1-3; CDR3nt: TGTGCCAGCCCCAAGGGAGTGGCGGACCACTCTGGAAACACCATATATTTT; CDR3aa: CASPKGVADHSGNTIYF
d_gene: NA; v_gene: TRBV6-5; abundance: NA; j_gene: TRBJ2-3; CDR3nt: TGTGCCAGCAGTTCCCCTAAAAGCGGATTCACAGATACGCAGTATTTT; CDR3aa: CASSSPKSGFTDTQYF
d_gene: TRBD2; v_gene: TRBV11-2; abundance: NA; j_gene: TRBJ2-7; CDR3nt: TGTGCCAGCAGCTTAGGTCATAGCGGGGCCCTCTACGAGCAGTACTTC; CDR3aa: CASSLGHSGALYEQYF
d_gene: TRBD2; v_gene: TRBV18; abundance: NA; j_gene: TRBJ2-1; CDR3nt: TGTGCCAGCTCAAACCTTGGTACTAGCGCGCCCAATGAGCAGTTCTTC; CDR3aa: CASSNLGTSAPNEQFF
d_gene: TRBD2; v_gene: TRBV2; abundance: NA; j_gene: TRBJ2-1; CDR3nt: TGTGCCAGCAGTCCCCTAGCGGGGGGGCGGGGTGAGCAGTTCTTC; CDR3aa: CASSPLAGGRGEQFF
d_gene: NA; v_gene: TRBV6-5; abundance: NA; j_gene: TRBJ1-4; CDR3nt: TGTGCCAGCAGTCATCCAAACTTCGGTGAAAAACTGTTTTTT; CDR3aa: CASSHPNFGEKLFF
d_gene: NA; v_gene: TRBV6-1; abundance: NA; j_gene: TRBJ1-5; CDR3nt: TGTGCCAGCCAGTCGGCAGGGAGGTACAATCAGCCCCAGCATTTT; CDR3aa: CASQSAGRYNQPQHF
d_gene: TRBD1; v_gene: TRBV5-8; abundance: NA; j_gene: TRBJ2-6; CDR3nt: TGTGCCAGCAGCTTGTATAGGGGGCCCAACGTCCTGACTTTC; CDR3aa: CASSLYRGPNVLTF
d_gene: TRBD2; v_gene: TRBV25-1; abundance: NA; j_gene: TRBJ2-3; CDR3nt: TGTGCCAGCAGTGAGTCAGCGGGGAGAAGCACAGATACGCAGTATTTT; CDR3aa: CASSESAGRSTDTQYF
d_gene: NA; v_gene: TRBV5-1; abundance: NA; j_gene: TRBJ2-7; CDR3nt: TGCGCCAGCAGCTTGGGTGGGGGGAGCTCCTACGAGCAGTACTTC; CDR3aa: CASSLGGGSSYEQYF
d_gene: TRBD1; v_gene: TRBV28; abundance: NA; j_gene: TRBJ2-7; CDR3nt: TGTGCCAGCACCCCCCGGGACAGCATCTACGAGCAGTACTTC; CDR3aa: CASTPRDSIYEQYF
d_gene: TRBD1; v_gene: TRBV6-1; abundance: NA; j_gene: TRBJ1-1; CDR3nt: TGTGCCAGTCAGGAGGGACAGGGGAAAGCTTTCTTT; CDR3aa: CASQEGQGKAFF
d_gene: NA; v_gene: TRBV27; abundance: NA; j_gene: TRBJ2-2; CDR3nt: TGTGCCAGCAGTTTAATGGGCCCGACGAACACCGGGGAGCTGTTTTTT; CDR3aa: CASSLMGPTNTGELFF
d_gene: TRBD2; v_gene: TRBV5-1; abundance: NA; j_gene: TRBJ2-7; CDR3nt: TGCGCCAGCAGCAACCAAGCGGGGCTAAGCGTATACGAGCAGTACTTC; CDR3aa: CASSNQAGLSVYEQYF
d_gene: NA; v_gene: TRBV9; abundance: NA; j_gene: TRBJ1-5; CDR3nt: TGTGCCAGCAGCGTGGAGCCAGAGGGATCGTACCAGCATTTT; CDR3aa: CASSVEPEGSYQHF
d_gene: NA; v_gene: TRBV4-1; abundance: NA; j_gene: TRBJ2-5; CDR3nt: TGCGCCAGCAGCCAAGAGGGCATCTTAACAGAGACCCAGTACTTC; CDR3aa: CASSQEGILTETQYF
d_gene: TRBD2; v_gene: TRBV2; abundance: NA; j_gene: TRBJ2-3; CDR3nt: TGTGCCAGCAGTGAAACTAGCGGGGGGATCCAACGGGGCACAGATACGCAGTATTTT; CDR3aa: CASSETSGGIQRGTDTQYF
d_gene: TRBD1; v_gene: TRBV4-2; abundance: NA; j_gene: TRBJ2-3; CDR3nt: TGTGCCAGCAGCCCGGGACAGACTAGCACAGATACGCAGTATTTT; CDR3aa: CASSPGQTSTDTQYF
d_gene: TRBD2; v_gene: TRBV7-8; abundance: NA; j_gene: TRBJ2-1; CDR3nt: TGTGCCAGCAGCCCCGTCTTGGGGGGAGGGGAGCAGTTCTTC; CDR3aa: CASSPVLGGGEQFF
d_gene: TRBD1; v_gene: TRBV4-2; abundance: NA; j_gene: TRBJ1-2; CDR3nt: TGTGCCAGCAGGCTAAACGCGCAGGGGGGCAAGGACTATGGCTACACCTTC; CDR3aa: CASRLNAQGGKDYGYTF
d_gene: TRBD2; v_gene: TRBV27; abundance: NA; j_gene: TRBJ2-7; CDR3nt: TGTGCCAGCAGTTTCGCAGCTAGCGGGGCCTACGAGCAGTACTTC; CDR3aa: CASSFAASGAYEQYF
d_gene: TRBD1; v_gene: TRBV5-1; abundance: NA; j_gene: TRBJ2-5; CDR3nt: TGCGCCAGCAGCTTGGAGGGGACAGGGAAAGAGACCCAGTACTTC; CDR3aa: CASSLEGTGKETQYF
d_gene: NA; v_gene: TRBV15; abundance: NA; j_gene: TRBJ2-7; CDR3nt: TGTGCCACCAGCAGCCGGGACATTATTAGCTACGAGCAGTACTTC; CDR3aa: CATSSRDIISYEQYF
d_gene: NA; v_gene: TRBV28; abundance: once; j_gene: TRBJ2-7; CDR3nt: TGTGCCAGCCTTTTCGGGCGGGATATGTTCGGTGAGCAGTACTTC; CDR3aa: CASLFGRDMFGEQYF
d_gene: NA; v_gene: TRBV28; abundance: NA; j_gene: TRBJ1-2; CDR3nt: TGTGCCAGCAGTTTTACCAGGGGCTCCTATGGCTACACCTTC; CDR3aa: CASSFTRGSYGYTF
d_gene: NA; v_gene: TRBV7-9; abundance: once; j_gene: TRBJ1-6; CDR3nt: TGTGCCAGCAGCTTATTATATCTCAGGCCCGGCTCACCCCTCCACTTT; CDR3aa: CASSLLYLRPGSPLHF
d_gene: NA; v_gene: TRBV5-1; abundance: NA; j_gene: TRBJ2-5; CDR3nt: TGCGCCAGCAGCCGCCTCCCCGGGAGCCAAGAGACCCAGTACTTC; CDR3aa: CASSRLPGSQETQYF
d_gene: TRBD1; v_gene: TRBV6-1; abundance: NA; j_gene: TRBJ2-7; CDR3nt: TGTGCCAGCAGTGATATAGGACAGGGTTACGAGCAGTACTTC; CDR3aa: CASSDIGQGYEQYF
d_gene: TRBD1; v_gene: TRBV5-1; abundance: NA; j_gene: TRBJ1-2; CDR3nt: TGCGCCAGCAGCGGGGGACAGCCCAACTATGGCTACACCTTC; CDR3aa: CASSGGQPNYGYTF
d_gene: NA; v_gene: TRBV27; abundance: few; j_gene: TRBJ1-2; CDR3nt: TGTGCCAGCAGTTTAAACCAAGCAAAAAGAGGCTACACCTTC; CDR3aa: CASSLNQAKRGYTF
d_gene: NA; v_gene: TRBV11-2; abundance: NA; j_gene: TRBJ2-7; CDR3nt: TGTGCCAGCAGCCACGCGGGCTCCTACGAGCAGTACTTC; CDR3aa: CASSHAGSYEQYF
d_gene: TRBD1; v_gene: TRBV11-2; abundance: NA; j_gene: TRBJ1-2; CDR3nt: TGTGCCAGCAGCCCAGGGGGCCCCTATGGCTACACCTTC; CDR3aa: CASSPGGPYGYTF
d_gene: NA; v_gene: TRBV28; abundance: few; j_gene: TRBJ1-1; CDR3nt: TGTGCCAGCAGTACTTATGAAGCTTTCTTT; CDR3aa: CASSTYEAFF
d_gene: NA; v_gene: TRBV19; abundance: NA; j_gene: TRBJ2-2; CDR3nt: TGTGCCAGTAGTATGGGCCAGGGCGTCGGGGAGCTGTTTTTT; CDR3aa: CASSMGQGVGELFF
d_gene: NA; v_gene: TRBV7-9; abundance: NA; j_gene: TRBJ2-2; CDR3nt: TGTGCCAGCAGCTTGCAGGGAACGGGCACCGGGGAGCTGTTTTTT; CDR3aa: CASSLQGTGTGELFF
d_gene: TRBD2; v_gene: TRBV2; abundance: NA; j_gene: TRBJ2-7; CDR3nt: TGTGCCAGCAGTGAACCCCTGGAATTAGCGGGGAGACCCTACGAGCAGTACTTC; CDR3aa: CASSEPLELAGRPYEQYF
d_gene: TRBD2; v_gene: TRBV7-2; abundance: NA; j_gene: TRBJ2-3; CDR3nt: TGTGCCAGCAGCTTCAGGCGGGAGGCGCAGTATTTT; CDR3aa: CASSFRREAQYF
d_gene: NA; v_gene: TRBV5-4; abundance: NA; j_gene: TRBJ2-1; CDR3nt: TGTGCCAGCAGCTCACAAAATGAGCAGTTCTTC; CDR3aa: CASSSQNEQFF
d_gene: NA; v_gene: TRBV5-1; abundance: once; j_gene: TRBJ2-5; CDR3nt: TGCGCCAGCAGCTTGGGGACAGCTAGCCCGGGTGTAGAGACCCAGTACTTC; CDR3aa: CASSLGTASPGVETQYF
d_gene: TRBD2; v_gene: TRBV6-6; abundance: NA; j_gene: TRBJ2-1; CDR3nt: TGTGCCGGGAGTAGCGGGAGAATCAATGAGCAGTTCTTC; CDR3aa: CAGSSGRINEQFF
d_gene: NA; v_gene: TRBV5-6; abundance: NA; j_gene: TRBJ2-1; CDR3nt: TGTGCCAGCAGCTTGGGTGACTGGACCTACAATGAGCAGTTCTTC; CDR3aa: CASSLGDWTYNEQFF
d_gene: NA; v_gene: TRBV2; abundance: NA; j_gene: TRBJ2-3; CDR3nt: TGTGCCAGCAAGCTCAACTCCTTTTTAGCGGATACGCAGTATTTT; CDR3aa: CASKLNSFLADTQYF
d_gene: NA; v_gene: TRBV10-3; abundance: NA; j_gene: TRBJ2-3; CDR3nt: TGTGCCATCAGTGAGATTGGACTTTCCGCAGATACGCAGTATTTT; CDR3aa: CAISEIGLSADTQYF
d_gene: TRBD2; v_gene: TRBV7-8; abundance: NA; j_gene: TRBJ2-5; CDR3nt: TGTGCCAGCAGCCAGAGGGCGACTAGCCGAACTCAAGAGACCCAGTACTTC; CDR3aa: CASSQRATSRTQETQYF
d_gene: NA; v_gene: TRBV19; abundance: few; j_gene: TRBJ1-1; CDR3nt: TGTGCCAGTAGTAGTACGGGGAACACTGAAGCTTTCTTT; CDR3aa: CASSSTGNTEAFF
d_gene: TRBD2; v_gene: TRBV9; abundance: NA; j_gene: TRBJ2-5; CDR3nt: TGTGCCAGCAGCGTAGATACGGGGGGAAGAGAGACCCAGTACTTC; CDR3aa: CASSVDTGGRETQYF
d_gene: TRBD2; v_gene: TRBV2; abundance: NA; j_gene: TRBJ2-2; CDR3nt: TGTGCCAGCAGTGGACTAGCGGGGGGGCCTGCGGGAACCGGGGAGCTGTTTTTT; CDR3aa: CASSGLAGGPAGTGELFF
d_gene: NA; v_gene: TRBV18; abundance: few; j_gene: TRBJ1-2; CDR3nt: TGTGCCAGCTCACCGGCGACAGTTAACTATGGCTACACCTTC; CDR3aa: CASSPATVNYGYTF
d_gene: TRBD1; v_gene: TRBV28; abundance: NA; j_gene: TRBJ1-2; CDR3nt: TGTGCCAGCAGACCACCGGACAGGGGTAACTATGGCTACACCTTC; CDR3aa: CASRPPDRGNYGYTF
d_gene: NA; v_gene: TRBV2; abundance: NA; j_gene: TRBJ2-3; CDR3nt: TGTGCCACCACCCTGGCAGGGGCTAGCACAGATACGCAGTATTTT; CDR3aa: CATTLAGASTDTQYF
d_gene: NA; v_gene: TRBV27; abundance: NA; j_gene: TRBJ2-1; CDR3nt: TGTGCCAGCAGTTTATCGAGAAATGAGCAGTTCTTC; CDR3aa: CASSLSRNEQFF
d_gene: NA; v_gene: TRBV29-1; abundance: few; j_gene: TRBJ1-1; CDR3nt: TGCAGCGCTGAACTCCACCGGACTGAAGCTTTCTTT; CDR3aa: CSAELHRTEAFF
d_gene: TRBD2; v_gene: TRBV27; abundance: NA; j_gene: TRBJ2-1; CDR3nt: TGTGCCAGCAGTTTTGCCGCGGAAAGCGGGAGGGTCGACAATGAGCAGTTCTTC; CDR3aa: CASSFAAESGRVDNEQFF
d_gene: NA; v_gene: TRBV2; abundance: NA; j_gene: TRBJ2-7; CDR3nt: TGTGCCAGCACTGGGTCGGGCTACGAGCAGTACTTC; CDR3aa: CASTGSGYEQYF
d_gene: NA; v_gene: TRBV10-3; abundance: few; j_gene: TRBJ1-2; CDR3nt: TGTGCCATCAGTCAACAGGGAGAGGGCTATGGCTACACCTTC; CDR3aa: CAISQQGEGYGYTF